The 25 T cell receptor beta chains below all came from one sample that was sequenced in a study of human T cells and chemical hapten exposure. Unfractionated whole blood was the source from which total RNA was extracted. The library tagged each cDNA molecule with unique molecular identifiers. One entry per CDR3 protein, called by TCRdb with MiXCR from the reads. The table shows 120,000 or so distinct CDR3 sequences, with around 8.5% occurring only once. Specimen: whole blood. These receptors came from a human donor in good health. Some clones in this sample may be carry-over from other donors' samples.

The table lists this clonotype with many counts. The chain combines TRBV20-1 with TRBJ2-7; 10 nucleotides line up with TRBD1. The CDR3 covers 14 residues. J lost 3 bases, V lost 1 base, and 3 bases had no gene match. Germline V lookup: CDR1 DFQATT, CDR2 SNEGSKA (reference sequence). Written as DNA, the CDR3 is TGCAGTGCTAGAGGAGGGACAGGGGACTACGAGCAGTACTTC. Translated: CSARGGTGDYEQYF.

This clonotype was detected many times. The V and J genes are TRBV4-3 and TRBJ1-2; a weak D match, TRBD1 (6 bases). Germline CDR1 and CDR2: LGHNA and YSLEER. This CDR3 comprises 15 residues. Trimming left V 1 base short and J 6 bases short, with 15 bases between. CDR3 nucleotides: TGCGCCAGCAGCCAAGGTCAATTCAGGGGAGATGGCTACACCTTC. It encodes CASSQGQFRGDGYTF.

This clonotype was recorded at least ten times. The chain is built from TRBV7-9 and TRBJ1-5; maybe TRBD1 (6 bases). This CDR3 has 14 residues. Trimming removed 2 bases from V and 10 bases from J, with 15 bases in between. Germline assignment: CDR1 SEHNR and CDR2 FQNEAQ (reference sequence). The CDR3 bases are TGTGCCAGCAGCTTAATGAAGGGGGAGGATCCCCAGCATTTT. Amino acid sequence: CASSLMKGEDPQHF. The entire variable domain, with the rest obtained from reference TRBV7-9 and TRBJ1-5, is as follows: DTGVSQNPRHKITKRGQNVTFRCDPISEHNRLYWYRQTLGQGPEFLTYFQNEAQLEKSRLLSDRFSAERPKGSFSTLEIQRTEQGDSAMYLCASSLMKGEDPQHFGDGTRLSIL.

In its sample, this clonotype was seen a few times. The chain links TRBV20-1 to TRBJ1-1; D gene ambiguous. V dropped 0 bases and J dropped 5 bases, with 13 bases sitting between them. The CDR3 length is 14 residues. Germline loops: CDR1 DFQATT, CDR2 SNEGSKA (reference sequence). CDR3 sequence: CSARDDGVLTEAFF. The CDR3 coding sequence is TGCAGTGCTAGAGATGACGGGGTGTTGACTGAAGCTTTCTTT.

This clonotype was recorded at least ten times. This chain joins TRBV10-1 and TRBJ2-7; D gene unclear. The CDR3 sequence is 14 residues long. V lost 5 bases and J lost 2, with 13 bases in between. Germline V lookup: CDR1 WNHNN, CDR2 SYGVQD (reference sequence). The CDR3 DNA is TGCGCCAGCAGTTCTCCGGCTGTCCCCTACGAGCAGTACTTC. Protein sequence: CASSSPAVPYEQYF.

This clonotype was seen a handful of times. J is TRBJ2-7 and V is TRBV4-1, with unresolved D. The CDR3 sequence is 15 residues long. Trimming pared 2 bases from V and 4 bases from J, leaving 15 bases between. CDR1 is MGHRA and CDR2 is YSYEKL in the germline V gene. Written as DNA, the CDR3 is TGCGCCAGCAGCCAAACCCCCGACCCTTTTTACGAGCAGTACTTC. Its protein is CASSQTPDPFYEQYF.

The chain is built from TRBV7-9 and TRBJ2-1; 9 bases match TRBD1. V lost 2 bases and J lost 6; bases outside the gene matches: 8. The CDR3 runs 16 residues. Germline CDR1 reads SEHNR; CDR2 reads FQNEAQ (reference sequence). The CDR3 loop is CASSLKFRTGVNEQFF. Written as DNA, the CDR3 is TGTGCCAGCAGCTTAAAGTTTAGGACAGGGGTCAATGAGCAGTTCTTC.

The chain joins TRBV12-5 to TRBJ2-5, with 10 bases fitting TRBD1. The CDR3 is 17 amino acids. Trimming cost V 5 bases and J 0 bases; bases outside gene matches: 9. From germline, CDR1 is LGHNT and CDR2 FRNRAP. The CDR3 bases are TGTGCTAGTGGTCCAGGGGACAGGGGACAGTACCAAGAGACCCAGTACTTC. It codes for CASGPGDRGQYQETQYF.

This clonotype was recorded many times. The chain couples TRBV5-5 to TRBJ1-6; weak D call: TRBD1 (6 bases). Looked up from germline, CDR1 is SGHKS and CDR2 is YYEKEE (reference sequence). The germline V and J ends were trimmed by 2 bases and 6 bases, with 15 bases remaining between them. This CDR3 is built from 16 residues. The CDR3 region has the DNA TGTGCCAGCAGCTTACCTCTAGGACAGCTTAATTCACCCCTCCACTTT. This encodes CASSLPLGQLNSPLHF.

The table lists this clonotype with a few counts. V is TRBV7-9 and J is TRBJ1-2; 9 bases line up with TRBD1. The CDR3 has 14 amino acids. Losses at the gene ends were 5 bases for V and 8 bases for J; bases not matched to a gene: 9. Germline CDR1 reads SEHNR; CDR2 reads FQNEAQ (reference sequence). The CDR3 nucleotides read TGTGCCAGCAGCCCCGGGACAGGGACGGAAGGCTACACCTTC. Translating it yields CASSPGTGTEGYTF.

In DNA form, the CDR3 reads TGTGCCAGCAGCCTTCGACTAGCGGATTTCGACGAGCAGTACTTC. Translating it yields CASSLRLADFDEQYF. The rearrangement uses TRBV3-1 and TRBJ2-7, with TRBD2 matching 9 bases. The ends lost 4 bases at V and 5 bases at J; junction bases unmatched: 9. This CDR3 is 15 amino acids long. The germline V gene has CDR1 LGHDT and CDR2 YNNKEL (reference sequence).

This clonotype has at least ten counts. The DNA for the CDR3 is TGTGCCAGCAGCGTAGGGGGGGCCCCCAATGAGCAGTTCTTC. Protein sequence: CASSVGGAPNEQFF. The genes are TRBV9 and TRBJ2-1; D tentatively reads TRBD1 or TRBD2 (6 bases each). The V gene's germline CDR1 is SGDLS and CDR2 YYNGEE. The V and J ends lost 0 bases and 6 bases respectively, with 10 bases between them. There are 14 residues in the CDR3. The variable domain in full, completed from reference TRBV9 and TRBJ2-1, reads DSGVTQTPKHLITATGQRVTLRCSPRSGDLSVYWYQQSLDQGLQFLIQYYNGEERAKGNILERFSAQQFPDLHSELNLSSLELGDSALYFCASSVGGAPNEQFFGPGTRLTVL.

This sequence joins TRBV7-3 and TRBJ2-3; possibly TRBD2 for D (7 bases). Germline CDR1 SGHTA, CDR2 FQGTGA. Trimming stripped 0 bases from V and 6 bases from J, with 13 bases between. The length of the CDR3 is 15 residues. The CDR3: CASSLTGGGWDTQYF. In DNA form, the CDR3 reads TGTGCCAGCAGCTTAACCGGCGGGGGCTGGGATACGCAGTATTTT. Based on the CDR3 plus reference TRBV7-3 and TRBJ2-3, the full variable domain is GAGVSQTPSNKVTEKGKYVELRCDPISGHTALYWYRQSLGQGPEFLIYFQGTGAADDSGLPNDRFFAVRPEGSVSTLKIQRTERGDSAVYLCASSLTGGGWDTQYFGPGTRLTVL.

To note about this clonotype: Just one base apart from a much larger clone, this may be a read error. The chain combines TRBV4-2 with TRBJ2-1, with 7 bases that match TRBD2. There are 18 residues in the CDR3. Per the germline V gene, CDR1 is LGHNA and CDR2 is YNFKEQ. V was pared by 1 base and J by 5 bases, with 14 bases of the junction left unmatched. CDR3 sequence reads: CASSQGWMGYGTNNEQFF. In DNA form, the CDR3 reads TGTGCCAGCAGCCAAGGGTGGATGGGATATGGGACTAACAATGAGCAGTTCTTC.

Regarding this clonotype: One junction end does not reproduce the germline sequence, and a read error may be involved. V and J are TRBV29-1 and TRBJ2-3; 13 nucleotides align to TRBD2. Germline V gene sequence: CDR1 SQVTM, CDR2 ANQGSEA. This CDR3 is 16 amino acids long. The CDR3, as DNA: TGTAGCGTTGAGAGGACTAGCGGGAGCTCCTCAGATACGCAGTATTTT. As protein: CSVERTSGSSSDTQYF.

This clonotype was counted many times. The V call is TRBV5-1, the J call TRBJ1-3; maybe TRBD1 (5 bases). The CDR3 runs to 16 residues. V lost 0 bases to trimming and J lost 0 bases, with 10 bases between them. Germline V gene data show CDR1 as SGHRS and CDR2 as YFSETQ. Here the CDR3 DNA reads TGCGCCAGCAGCTTGGAAGACAGTAGCTCTGGAAACACCATATATTTT. Translating gives CASSLEDSSSGNTIYF.

This sequence joins TRBV3-1 and TRBJ2-5, with unresolved D. This CDR3 has 18 residues. Germline CDR1 is LGHDT and CDR2 is YNNKEL (reference sequence). The V end lost 1 base, the J end lost 2 bases, and 20 bases lay between the germline ends. The CDR3 spells CASSQGPSIATDQETQYF. The CDR3 nucleotides read TGTGCCAGCAGCCAAGGACCTTCTATAGCAACCGATCAAGAGACCCAGTACTTC.

This clonotype was observed many times. The gene calls are TRBV7-2 and TRBJ2-5; 7 bases map to TRBD1. Germline loops: CDR1 SGHTA, CDR2 FQGNSA. The CDR3 spans 14 residues. The junction had 8 bases not matched to a gene; V was cut back by 5 bases and J by 5 bases. CDR3: CASSQQTGIETQYF. CDR3 nucleotide sequence: TGTGCCAGCAGCCAGCAGACAGGGATCGAGACCCAGTACTTC. Full variable domain (remainder filled in from reference TRBV7-2 and TRBJ2-5): GAGVSQSPSNKVTEKGKDVELRCDPISGHTALYWYRQSLGQGLEFLIYFQGNSAPDKSGLPSDRFSAERTGGSVSTLTIQRTQQEDSAVYLCASSQQTGIETQYFGPGTRLLVL.

The chain combines TRBV20-1 with TRBJ2-1; 10 positions match TRBD2. V was pared by 3 bases and J by 2 bases, with 7 bases of the junction left unmatched. The length of the CDR3 is 16 residues. Germline V CDR1 and CDR2: DFQATT, SNEGSKA (reference sequence). The CDR3 loop reads CSASLAGGSPYNEQFF. CDR3 nucleotides: TGCAGTGCTAGCTTAGCGGGGGGCAGTCCCTACAATGAGCAGTTCTTC.

This clonotype showed up many times. This chain links TRBV28 with TRBJ1-3, with D tentatively TRBD1 (6 bases). The CDR3 is 13 amino acids. The V end was cut by 6 bases, the J end by 8 bases, with 14 bases between. Germline values: CDR1 MDHEN, CDR2 SYDVKM. In DNA, the CDR3 is TGTGCCAGCAGCTCTGGACAGCTGGACACCATATATTTT. Protein product: CASSSGQLDTIYF.

At least ten counts were recorded for this clonotype. This rearrangement joins TRBV7-2 to TRBJ1-2, with unresolved D. With 7 bases removed from V and 0 bases from J, the gap between germline ends came to 6 bases. This CDR3 has 12 residues. CDR1 and CDR2 from the germline V gene are SGHTA and FQGNSA. CDR3 nucleotides: TGTGCCAGCACCCGATCTAACTATGGCTACACCTTC. It codes for CASTRSNYGYTF.

This clonotype showed up many times. The gene calls are TRBV12-3 or TRBV12-4 and TRBJ2-2; the D gene is possibly TRBD2 (6 bases). The CDR3 is 13 residues long. V was shortened by 3 bases and J by 5 bases, with 7 bases between the two germline ends. CDR3 protein: CASSFGGTGELFF. CDR3 DNA sequence: TGTGCCAGCAGTTTTGGGGGGACCGGGGAGCTGTTTTTT.

In its sample, this clonotype was seen many times. This chain uses TRBV7-9 with TRBJ1-1; D not resolved. The CDR3 consists of 12 residues. Germline-derived CDR1 and CDR2 are SEHNR and FQNEAQ (reference sequence). The V and J ends lost 4 bases and 7 bases respectively, with 10 bases between them. This CDR3 is CASSYGRHEAFF. CDR3 nucleotide sequence: TGTGCCAGCAGCTACGGACGTCATGAAGCTTTCTTT. Supplemented by reference TRBV7-9 and TRBJ1-1, the full variable domain reads DTGVSQNPRHKITKRGQNVTFRCDPISEHNRLYWYRQTLGQGPEFLTYFQNEAQLEKSRLLSDRFSAERPKGSFSTLEIQRTEQGDSAMYLCASSYGRHEAFFGQGTRLTVV.

About this clonotype: A much larger clone lies one base from this, so it may be a read error. V gene TRBV7-9 combines with J gene TRBJ1-5; D might be TRBD1 (6 bases). Looked up from germline, CDR1 is SEHNR and CDR2 is FQNEAQ (reference sequence). The CDR3 consists of 13 residues. The CDR3 sequence is CASSFGQNRPQHF. The CDR3 coding sequence is TGTGCCAGCAGCTTTGGACAGAATCGGCCCCAGCATTTT.

Comment on this clonotype: A much larger clone sits a single nucleotide away, making a read error possible. The chain couples TRBV12-3 or TRBV12-4 to TRBJ1-2, with D unclear. Trimming left V 4 bases short and J 8 bases short, with 17 bases between. The CDR3 totals 14 residues. Here the CDR3 reads CASSSKAGSRGYTF. The CDR3 DNA is TGTGCCAGCAGTTCGAAGGCAGGATCGAGGGGCTACACCTTC.